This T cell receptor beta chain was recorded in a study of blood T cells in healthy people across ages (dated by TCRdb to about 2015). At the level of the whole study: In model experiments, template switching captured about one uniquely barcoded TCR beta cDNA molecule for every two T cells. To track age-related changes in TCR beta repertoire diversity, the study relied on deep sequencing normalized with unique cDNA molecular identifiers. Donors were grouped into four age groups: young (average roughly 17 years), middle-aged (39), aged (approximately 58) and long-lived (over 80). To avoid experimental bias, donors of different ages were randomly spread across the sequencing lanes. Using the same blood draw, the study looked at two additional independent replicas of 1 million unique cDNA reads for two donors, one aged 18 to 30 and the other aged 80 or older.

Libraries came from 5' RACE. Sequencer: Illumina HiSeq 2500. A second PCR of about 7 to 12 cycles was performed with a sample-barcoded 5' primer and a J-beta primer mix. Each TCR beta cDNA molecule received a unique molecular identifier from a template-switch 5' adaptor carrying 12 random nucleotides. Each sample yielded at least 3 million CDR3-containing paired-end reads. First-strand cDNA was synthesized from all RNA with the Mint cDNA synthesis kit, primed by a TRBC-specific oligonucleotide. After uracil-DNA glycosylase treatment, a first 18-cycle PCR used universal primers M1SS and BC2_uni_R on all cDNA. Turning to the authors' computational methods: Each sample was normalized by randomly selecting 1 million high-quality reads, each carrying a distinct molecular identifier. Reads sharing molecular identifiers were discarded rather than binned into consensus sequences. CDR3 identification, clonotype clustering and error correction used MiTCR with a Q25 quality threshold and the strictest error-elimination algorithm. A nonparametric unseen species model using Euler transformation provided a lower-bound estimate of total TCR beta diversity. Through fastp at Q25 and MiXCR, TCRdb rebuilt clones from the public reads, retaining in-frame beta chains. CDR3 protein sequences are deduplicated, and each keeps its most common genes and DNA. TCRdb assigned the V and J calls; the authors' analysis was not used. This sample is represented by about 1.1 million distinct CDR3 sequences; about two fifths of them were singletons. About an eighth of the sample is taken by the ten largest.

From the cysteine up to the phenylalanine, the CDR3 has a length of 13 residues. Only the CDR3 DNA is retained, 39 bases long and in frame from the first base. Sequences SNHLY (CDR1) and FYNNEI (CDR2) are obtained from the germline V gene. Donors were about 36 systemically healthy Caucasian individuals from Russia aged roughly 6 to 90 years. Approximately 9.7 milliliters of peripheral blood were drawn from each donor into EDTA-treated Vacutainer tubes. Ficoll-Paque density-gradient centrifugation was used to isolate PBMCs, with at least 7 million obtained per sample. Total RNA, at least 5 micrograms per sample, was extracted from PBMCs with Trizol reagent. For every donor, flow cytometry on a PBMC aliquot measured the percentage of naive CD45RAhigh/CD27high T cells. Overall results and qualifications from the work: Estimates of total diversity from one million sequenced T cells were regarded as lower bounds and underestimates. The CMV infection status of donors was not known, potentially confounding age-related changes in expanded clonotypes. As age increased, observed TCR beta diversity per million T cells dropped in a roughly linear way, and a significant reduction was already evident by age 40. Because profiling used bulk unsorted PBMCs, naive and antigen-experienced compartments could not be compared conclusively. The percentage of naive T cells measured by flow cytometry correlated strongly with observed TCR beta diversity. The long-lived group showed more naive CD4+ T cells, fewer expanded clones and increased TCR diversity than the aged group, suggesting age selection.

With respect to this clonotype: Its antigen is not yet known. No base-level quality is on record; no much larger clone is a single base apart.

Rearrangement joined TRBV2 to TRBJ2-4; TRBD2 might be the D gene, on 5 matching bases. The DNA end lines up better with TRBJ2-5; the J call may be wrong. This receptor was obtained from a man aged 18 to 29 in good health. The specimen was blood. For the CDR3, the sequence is CASRGLSEETQYF. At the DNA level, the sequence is TGTGCCAGCAGGGGCCTTAGCGAAGAGACCCAGTACTTC.